The rows below give T cell receptor beta chains drawn from one sample of a study of T cell responses to AZD1222 COVID-19 vaccine. The protocol was immunoSEQ multiplex PCR, while the TCRdb copy is restricted to in-frame clones and leaves out a portion. The sample records 210,000 or so clones, about 92% being singletons. The sample in question was peripheral blood, obtained on day 0 of MenACWY control vaccination. The source of these receptors is an adult in good health. Both conserved end residues are part of each CDR3. D genes are given only for firm matches. Size values are once, few and many counts, or a class for expanded clones, and some rows have none.

abundance: NA; d_gene: TRBD1; j_gene: TRBJ1-2; v_gene: TRBV27; len: 13; CDR3nt: TGTGCCAGCAGTCCACAGGGGAACTATGGCTACACCTTC; CDR3aa: CASSPQGNYGYTF
abundance: NA; d_gene: NA; j_gene: TRBJ1-2; v_gene: TRBV11-2; len: 12; CDR3nt: TGTGCCAGCAGCTTTGAGTTGGGAGGCTACACCTTC; CDR3aa: CASSFELGGYTF
abundance: NA; d_gene: TRBD2; j_gene: TRBJ2-7; v_gene: TRBV7-6; len: 14; CDR3nt: TGTGCCAGCAGCTTAGCGGGGGGGAGATACGAGCAGTACTTC; CDR3aa: CASSLAGGRYEQYF
abundance: NA; d_gene: NA; j_gene: TRBJ2-7; v_gene: TRBV28; len: 12; CDR3nt: TGTGCCAGCAGCCTTTATTGGGACGAGCAGTACTTC; CDR3aa: CASSLYWDEQYF
abundance: NA; d_gene: TRBD1; j_gene: TRBJ1-5; v_gene: TRBV19; len: 15; CDR3nt: TGTGCCAGTAGGGGACAGTTGATTTACAATCAGCCCCAGCATTTT; CDR3aa: CASRGQLIYNQPQHF
abundance: NA; d_gene: TRBD1; j_gene: TRBJ1-6; v_gene: TRBV5-1; len: 15; CDR3nt: TGCGCCAGCAGCTTCGGGGACAGGCATAATTCACCCCTCCACTTT; CDR3aa: CASSFGDRHNSPLHF
abundance: NA; d_gene: TRBD1; j_gene: TRBJ1-1; v_gene: TRBV6-6; len: 14; CDR3nt: TGTGCCAGCATCGGGACAGCACCTAACACTGAAGCTTTCTTT; CDR3aa: CASIGTAPNTEAFF
abundance: once; d_gene: TRBD1; j_gene: TRBJ1-3; v_gene: TRBV6-5; len: 15; CDR3nt: TGTGCCAGCAGTTGGACAGGGTCTACTGGAAACACCATATATTTT; CDR3aa: CASSWTGSTGNTIYF
abundance: NA; d_gene: NA; j_gene: TRBJ1-2; v_gene: TRBV10-1; len: 14; CDR3nt: TGCGCCAGCAGTCCCACACCATTCCGCGATGGCTACACCTTC; CDR3aa: CASSPTPFRDGYTF
abundance: NA; d_gene: NA; j_gene: TRBJ1-4; v_gene: TRBV7-6; len: 16; CDR3nt: TGTGCCAGCAGCTTAGCTCGAACAGGAACGGGTGAAAAACTGTTTTTT; CDR3aa: CASSLARTGTGEKLFF
abundance: NA; d_gene: NA; j_gene: TRBJ2-7; v_gene: TRBV6-5; len: 13; CDR3nt: TGTGCCAGCATCGGACGGACCCCCTACGAGCAGTACTTC; CDR3aa: CASIGRTPYEQYF
abundance: NA; d_gene: NA; j_gene: TRBJ1-1; v_gene: TRBV6-5; len: 13; CDR3nt: TGTGCCACCGTCGGGACGCCGAACACTGAAGCTTTCTTT; CDR3aa: CATVGTPNTEAFF
abundance: NA; d_gene: NA; j_gene: TRBJ1-4; v_gene: TRBV7-2; len: 14; CDR3nt: TGTGCCAGCAGCTTAGTCAGGGGCGATGAAAAACTGTTTTTT; CDR3aa: CASSLVRGDEKLFF
abundance: few; d_gene: NA; j_gene: TRBJ2-2; v_gene: TRBV4-2; len: 13; CDR3nt: TGTGCCAGCAGCCAAGGGGAGACCGGGGAGCTGTTTTTT; CDR3aa: CASSQGETGELFF
abundance: NA; d_gene: NA; j_gene: TRBJ2-7; v_gene: TRBV11-2; len: 14; CDR3nt: TGTGCCAGCAGCTTAGGTTCGGGGGTCCACGAGCAGTACTTC; CDR3aa: CASSLGSGVHEQYF
abundance: NA; d_gene: NA; j_gene: TRBJ1-1; v_gene: TRBV3-1/TRBV3-2; len: 13; CDR3nt: TGTGCCAGCAGTCGGGGCATGAACACTGAAGCTTTCTTT; CDR3aa: CASSRGMNTEAFF
abundance: NA; d_gene: NA; j_gene: TRBJ1-2; v_gene: TRBV4-2; len: 17; CDR3nt: TGTGCCAGCAGCCAAGATCCTTCAGGCCAGGCCCACTATGGCTACACCTTC; CDR3aa: CASSQDPSGQAHYGYTF
abundance: once; d_gene: NA; j_gene: TRBJ1-1; v_gene: TRBV7-9; len: 12; CDR3nt: TGTGCCAGCAGCCCCGGGACCGCTGAAGCTTTCTTT; CDR3aa: CASSPGTAEAFF
abundance: NA; d_gene: TRBD1; j_gene: TRBJ1-2; v_gene: TRBV5-1; len: 14; CDR3nt: TGCGCCAGCAGCTTGGTCGGGACAGCTTATGGCTACACCTTC; CDR3aa: CASSLVGTAYGYTF
abundance: NA; d_gene: NA; j_gene: TRBJ1-1; v_gene: TRBV18; len: 13; CDR3nt: TGTGCCAGCTCCCGGACCTCAGACACTGAAGCTTTCTTT; CDR3aa: CASSRTSDTEAFF
abundance: NA; d_gene: NA; j_gene: TRBJ1-2; v_gene: TRBV7-9; len: 13; CDR3nt: TGTGCCAGCAGCCTAGGGTTGAGCTATGGCTACACCTTC; CDR3aa: CASSLGLSYGYTF
abundance: NA; d_gene: NA; j_gene: TRBJ1-3; v_gene: TRBV16; len: 12; CDR3nt: TGTGCCAGCAGCCAATCGAGACACACCATATATTTT; CDR3aa: CASSQSRHTIYF
abundance: once; d_gene: NA; j_gene: TRBJ2-7; v_gene: TRBV6-5; len: 15; CDR3nt: TGTGCCAGCAGTTACGACTCCTCGAGGGCCTACGAGCAGTACTTC; CDR3aa: CASSYDSSRAYEQYF
abundance: once; d_gene: NA; j_gene: TRBJ1-5; v_gene: TRBV6-6; len: 15; CDR3nt: TGTGCCAGCAGTTCCGGGGGGGGTTCGCGGCAGCCCCAGCATTTT; CDR3aa: CASSSGGGSRQPQHF
abundance: NA; d_gene: NA; j_gene: TRBJ2-5; v_gene: TRBV3-1/TRBV3-2; len: 13; CDR3nt: TGTGCCAGCAGCCAAGATTTCCAAGAGACCCAGTACTTC; CDR3aa: CASSQDFQETQYF
abundance: once; d_gene: TRBD2; j_gene: TRBJ2-4; v_gene: TRBV19; len: 17; CDR3nt: TGTGCCAGTAGTCCGGGACTAGCGGGGGGGCTAAAAAACATTCAGTACTTC; CDR3aa: CASSPGLAGGLKNIQYF
abundance: NA; d_gene: NA; j_gene: TRBJ1-5; v_gene: TRBV12-5; len: 14; CDR3nt: TGTGCTAGTGGTTTGGTACTTGGAAGGCCGCCCCAGCATTTT; CDR3aa: CASGLVLGRPPQHF
abundance: NA; d_gene: TRBD1; j_gene: TRBJ1-1; v_gene: TRBV5-4; len: 15; CDR3nt: TGTGCCAGCAGCTTGGGAGGGACAGCAAACACTGAAGCTTTCTTT; CDR3aa: CASSLGGTANTEAFF
abundance: NA; d_gene: NA; j_gene: TRBJ1-5; v_gene: TRBV30; len: 13; CDR3nt: TGTGCCGCCAGGTTAACTCGGTCTCAGCCCCAGCATTTT; CDR3aa: CAARLTRSQPQHF
abundance: NA; d_gene: TRBD1; j_gene: TRBJ2-3; v_gene: TRBV2; len: 15; CDR3nt: TGTGCCAGCAGGGAGGACAGGGGAAACACAGATACGCAGTATTTT; CDR3aa: CASREDRGNTDTQYF
abundance: NA; d_gene: NA; j_gene: TRBJ2-2; v_gene: TRBV7-9; len: 15; CDR3nt: TGTGCCAGCCCACATACGGGGCTCGGTGCCGGGGAGCTGTTTTTT; CDR3aa: CASPHTGLGAGELFF
abundance: NA; d_gene: TRBD2; j_gene: TRBJ2-5; v_gene: TRBV25-1; len: 15; CDR3nt: TGTGCCAGCAGATTAGCGGGGGCCCTCCAAGAGACCCAGTACTTC; CDR3aa: CASRLAGALQETQYF
abundance: NA; d_gene: NA; j_gene: TRBJ1-3; v_gene: TRBV3-1/TRBV3-2; len: 15; CDR3nt: TGTGCCAGCAGCCAACTACAGGGTAGAGGAAACACCATATATTTT; CDR3aa: CASSQLQGRGNTIYF
abundance: NA; d_gene: NA; j_gene: TRBJ1-2; v_gene: TRBV7-2; len: 13; CDR3nt: TGTGCCAGCAGGAGTAACGGGCCCTATGGCTACACCTTC; CDR3aa: CASRSNGPYGYTF
abundance: NA; d_gene: NA; j_gene: TRBJ1-5; v_gene: TRBV30; len: 15; CDR3nt: TGTGCCTGGAGTCCCAGACGGGGGCGCAATCAGCCCCAGCATTTT; CDR3aa: CAWSPRRGRNQPQHF
abundance: few; d_gene: NA; j_gene: TRBJ1-1; v_gene: TRBV4-2; len: 15; CDR3nt: TGTGCCAGCAGCCAAGGTCTTCGGAGTGGAACTGAAGCTTTCTTT; CDR3aa: CASSQGLRSGTEAFF
abundance: NA; d_gene: NA; j_gene: TRBJ1-3; v_gene: TRBV5-5; len: 16; CDR3nt: TGTGCCAGCAGCTTGGCAAACAGGGTTTCTGGAAACACCATATATTTT; CDR3aa: CASSLANRVSGNTIYF
abundance: NA; d_gene: NA; j_gene: TRBJ2-7; v_gene: TRBV10-1; len: 13; CDR3nt: TGCGCCAGCAGTGAGGAGGACAGAAGCGAGCAGTACTTC; CDR3aa: CASSEEDRSEQYF
abundance: once; d_gene: NA; j_gene: TRBJ1-6; v_gene: TRBV30; len: 15; CDR3nt: TGTGCCTGGAGTGTACAAGGGACCCCTGGACGGCCCCTCCACTTT; CDR3aa: CAWSVQGTPGRPLHF
abundance: NA; d_gene: NA; j_gene: TRBJ1-5; v_gene: TRBV3-1/TRBV3-2; len: 15; CDR3nt: TGTGCCAGCAGCCTAGGTCCTATGGGTCGTCAGCCCCAGCATTTT; CDR3aa: CASSLGPMGRQPQHF
abundance: NA; d_gene: NA; j_gene: TRBJ2-7; v_gene: TRBV29-1; len: 13; CDR3nt: TGCAGCGTTGACGCTGGGGGGGGGCAGGCAATACACTTC; CDR3aa: CSVDAGGGQAIHF
abundance: NA; d_gene: NA; j_gene: TRBJ1-6; v_gene: TRBV4-3; len: 15; CDR3nt: TGCGCCAGCAGCCAAGATCGCAGCGGGTACTCACCCCTCCACTTT; CDR3aa: CASSQDRSGYSPLHF
abundance: NA; d_gene: NA; j_gene: TRBJ1-5; v_gene: TRBV19; len: 15; CDR3nt: TGTGCCAGTAGTATACAGGAGCAGTTTTGGCAGCCCCAGCATTTT; CDR3aa: CASSIQEQFWQPQHF
abundance: NA; d_gene: TRBD1; j_gene: TRBJ1-5; v_gene: TRBV4-1; len: 16; CDR3nt: TGCGCCAGCAGCCCAAGACAGGGGGCGAGCAATCAGCCCCAGCATTTT; CDR3aa: CASSPRQGASNQPQHF
abundance: few; d_gene: NA; j_gene: TRBJ1-2; v_gene: TRBV4-1; len: 13; CDR3nt: TGCGCCAGCAGCACCCCAGGGGTCGGTGGCTACACCTTC; CDR3aa: CASSTPGVGGYTF
abundance: NA; d_gene: NA; j_gene: TRBJ2-7; v_gene: TRBV27; len: 15; CDR3nt: TGTGCCAGCAGTCATCTGCTCGGTATAATAAACGAGCAGTACTTC; CDR3aa: CASSHLLGIINEQYF
abundance: NA; d_gene: NA; j_gene: TRBJ2-7; v_gene: TRBV18; len: 13; CDR3nt: TGTGCCAGCTCACCCTTGCAGAACAACGAGCAGTACTTC; CDR3aa: CASSPLQNNEQYF
abundance: NA; d_gene: NA; j_gene: TRBJ1-5; v_gene: TRBV6-1; len: 16; CDR3nt: TGTGCCAGCAGTGCTAATCCCGGGGGGCCCAATCAGCCCCAGCATTTT; CDR3aa: CASSANPGGPNQPQHF
abundance: NA; d_gene: TRBD2; j_gene: TRBJ2-7; v_gene: TRBV28; len: 13; CDR3nt: TGTGCCAGTACCGGGGGGGCTCCCTACGAGCAGTACTTC; CDR3aa: CASTGGAPYEQYF
abundance: NA; d_gene: TRBD1; j_gene: TRBJ1-1; v_gene: TRBV3-1/TRBV3-2; len: 17; CDR3nt: TGTGCCAGCAGCCCTACCGGACAGGGGGTGTTTGTTCTGAGAGCTTTCTTT; CDR3aa: CASSPTGQGVFVLRAFF
abundance: NA; d_gene: TRBD2; j_gene: TRBJ2-5; v_gene: TRBV2; len: 15; CDR3nt: TGTGCCAGCAGTGGCGGGACTAGCGGGGGAAAGACCCAGTACTTC; CDR3aa: CASSGGTSGGKTQYF
abundance: once; d_gene: NA; j_gene: TRBJ2-5; v_gene: TRBV11-2; len: 14; CDR3nt: TGTGCCAGCAGCCCAACGACGGGGATCGAGACCCAGTACTTC; CDR3aa: CASSPTTGIETQYF
abundance: NA; d_gene: NA; j_gene: TRBJ1-5; v_gene: TRBV28; len: 13; CDR3nt: TGTGCCAGCAGCACAGGGTACAATCAGCCCCAGCATTTT; CDR3aa: CASSTGYNQPQHF